This TCR beta chain was identified during a study of blood T cell repertoires in COVID-19. Study summary: Acute and convalescent COVID-19 specimens originated in the United States, Italy and Spain.

Germline CDR1 reads SGHNT; CDR2 reads YYREEE (reference sequence). The CDR3 consists of 13 residues. Trimming removed 2 bases from V and 4 bases from J, with 9 bases in between. Using immunoSEQ multiplex PCR, the repertoire was profiled, and TCRdb retains in-frame clones only, with some absent. The table includes some 58,000 clones, roughly four fifths detected once. The sequencing sample was made of peripheral blood. This clonotype originated in a man aged 60-69 years with COVID-19, enrolled during active disease. The chain recombines TRBV5-4 with TRBJ1-1; D not certain. The CDR3 region is CASSFAEFTEAFF. The CDR3 DNA reads as TGTGCCAGCAGCTTCGCGGAATTCACTGAAGCTTTCTTT.